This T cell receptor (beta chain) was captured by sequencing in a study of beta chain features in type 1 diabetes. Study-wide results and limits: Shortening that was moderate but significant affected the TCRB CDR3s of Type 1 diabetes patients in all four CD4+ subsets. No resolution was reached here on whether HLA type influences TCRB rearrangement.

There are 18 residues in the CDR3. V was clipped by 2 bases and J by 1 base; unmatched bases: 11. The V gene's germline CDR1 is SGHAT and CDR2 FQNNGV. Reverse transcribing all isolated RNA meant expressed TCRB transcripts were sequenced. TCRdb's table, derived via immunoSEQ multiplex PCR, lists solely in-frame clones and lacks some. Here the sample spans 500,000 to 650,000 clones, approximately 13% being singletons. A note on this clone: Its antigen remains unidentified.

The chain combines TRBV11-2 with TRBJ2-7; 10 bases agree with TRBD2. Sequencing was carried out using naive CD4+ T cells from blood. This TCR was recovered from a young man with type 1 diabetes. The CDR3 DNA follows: TGTGCCAGCAGCTTAAGAATAGCGGGGGGTCCTATATCCTACGAGCAGTACTTC. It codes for CASSLRIAGGPISYEQYF.